These 4 T cell receptor beta chains were all obtained from the same sample, sequenced in a study of T cell changes during pregnancy in multiple sclerosis. The assay was immunoSEQ multiplex PCR, and TCRdb's table has in-frame clones only and misses some. Among more than 35,000 clones listed, about 91% were seen once. The sample consisted of CD8+ T cells from peripheral blood mononuclear cells, taken after pregnancy. The receptors stem from a female donor with multiple sclerosis, enrolled in a pregnancy study.

The rearrangement links TRBV27 to TRBJ1-2; TRBD1 matches 9 bases. Germline V gene lookup returns CDR1 MNHEY and CDR2 SMNVEV (reference sequence). Germline trimming cut 4 bases from V and 8 bases from J; bases unmatched to any gene: 5. The CDR3 is made up of 13 amino acids. CDR3 bases: TGTGCCAGCAGTTGGACAGGGGCAGGAGGCTACACCTTC. Translation: CASSWTGAGGYTF.

V is TRBV6-6 and J is TRBJ2-7; 12 positions match TRBD2. V lost 5 bases and J lost 6; bases outside the gene matches: 5. Per the germline V gene, CDR1 is MNHNY and CDR2 is SVGAGI (reference sequence). The CDR3 loop spans 14 amino acids. CDR3 residues: CASSRGLAGPEQYF. In nucleotides, the CDR3 is TGTGCCAGCAGTCGAGGACTAGCGGGACCCGAGCAGTACTTC.

J is TRBJ2-3 and V is TRBV5-6, with D possibly matching TRBD1 (6 bases). V was cut by 4 bases and J by 2 bases, with 11 bases left in between. The V gene's germline CDR1 is SGHDT and CDR2 YYEEEE. The CDR3 length is 14 residues. Here the CDR3 DNA reads TGTGCCAGCAGCCTTGGGACAAACACAGATACGCAGTATTTT. This sequence encodes CASSLGTNTDTQYF. The full variable domain, its missing parts supplied by reference TRBV5-6 and TRBJ2-3, is DAGVTQSPTHLIKTRGQQVTLRCSPKSGHDTVSWYQQALGQGPQFIFQYYEEEERQRGNFPDRFSGHQFPNYSSELNVNALLLGDSALYLCASSLGTNTDTQYFGPGTRLTVL.

This clone has more than one count but fewer than ten. The chain carries TRBV30 and TRBJ1-5; D is unclear. The CDR3 loop spans 13 amino acids. V was trimmed by 2 bases and J by 5 bases, leaving 10 bases between them. Germline V gene data show CDR1 as GTSNPN and CDR2 as SVGIG (reference sequence). The CDR3 spells CAWSWQDDQPQHF. The CDR3 DNA reads as TGTGCCTGGAGTTGGCAAGATGATCAGCCCCAGCATTTT.